This T cell receptor beta chain originates from a study of blood T cell repertoires in COVID-19. This clone was seen once. Germline loops: CDR1 SGHDT, CDR2 YYEEEE. This CDR3 has 14 amino acids. V dropped 4 bases and J dropped 4 bases, with 15 bases sitting between them. The data were produced by immunoSEQ multiplex PCR, yet TCRdb's version contains in-frame clones alone and is incomplete. The sample contains 140,000 to 150,000 clones, roughly 89% of which appear only once. The chain carries TRBV5-6 and TRBJ2-7; perhaps TRBD1 as D (5 bases). The TCR sequence derives from a woman between 45 and 60 years old with active or convalescent COVID-19. Input material: peripheral blood. CDR3 DNA sequence: TGTGCCAGCAGCACCCGGACAAAAGATTACGAGCAGTACTTC. Amino acid sequence: CASSTRTKDYEQYF.